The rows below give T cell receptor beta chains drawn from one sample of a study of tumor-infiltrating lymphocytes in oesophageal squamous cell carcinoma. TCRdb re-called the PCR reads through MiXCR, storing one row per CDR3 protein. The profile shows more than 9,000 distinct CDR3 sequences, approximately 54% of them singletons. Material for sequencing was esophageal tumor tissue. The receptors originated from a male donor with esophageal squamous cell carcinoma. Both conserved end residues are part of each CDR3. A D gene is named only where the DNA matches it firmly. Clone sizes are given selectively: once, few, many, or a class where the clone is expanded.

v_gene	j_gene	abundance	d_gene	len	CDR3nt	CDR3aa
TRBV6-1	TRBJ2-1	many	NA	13	TGTGCCAGCAGTCGGACAAGCTACAATGAGCAGTTCTTC	CASSRTSYNEQFF
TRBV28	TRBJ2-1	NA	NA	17	TGTGCCAGCAGTTCCAGGGTGGGGCGTGGGTACACAGATACGCAGTTCTTC	CASSSRVGRGYTDTQFF
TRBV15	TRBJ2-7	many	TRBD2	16	TGTGCCACCAGCAGAGATTCGACTAGCCGCACCTACGAGCAGTACTTC	CATSRDSTSRTYEQYF
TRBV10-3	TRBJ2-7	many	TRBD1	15	TGTGCCATCAGTGAGGCGGCAGGGGGCATTTACGAGCAGTACTTC	CAISEAAGGIYEQYF
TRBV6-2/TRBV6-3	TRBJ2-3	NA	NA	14	TGTGCCAGCAGTTACTACAGGGCCACAGATACGCAGTATTTT	CASSYYRATDTQYF
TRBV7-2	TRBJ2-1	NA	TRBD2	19	TGTGCCAGCAGCTCAAGGTTGACTAGCTGGGTGAGCTCCTACAATGAGCAGTTCTTT	CASSSRLTSWVSSYNEQFF
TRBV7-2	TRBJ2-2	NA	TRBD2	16	TGTGCCAGCAGCCCTCCCGGGACTAGAATCACCGGGGAGCTGTTTTTT	CASSPPGTRITGELFF
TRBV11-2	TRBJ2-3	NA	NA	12	TGTGCCAGCAGTCCCTATGGGGATACGCAGTATTTT	CASSPYGDTQYF
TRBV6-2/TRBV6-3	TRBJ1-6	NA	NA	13	TGTGCCAGCCGAGAGACCCCCAATTCACCCCTCCACTTT	CASRETPNSPLHF
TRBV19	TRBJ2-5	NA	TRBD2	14	TGTGCCAGTAGTGCCGTGGGAGGGCAAGAGACCCAGTACTTC	CASSAVGGQETQYF
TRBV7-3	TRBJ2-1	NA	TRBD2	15	TGTGCCAGCAGCTTAGACGCCGGGGGGTACAATGAGCAGTTCTTC	CASSLDAGGYNEQFF
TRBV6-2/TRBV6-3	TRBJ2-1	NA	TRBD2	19	TGTGCCAGCAGTTACTCAAGCCGGGAGAGCGGGAGGGCGACCCACGGTCAGTTCTTC	CASSYSSRESGRATHGQFF
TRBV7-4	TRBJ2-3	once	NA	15	TGTGCCAGCAGCCCAAGAGGGGTTAGCACAGATACGCAGTATTTT	CASSPRGVSTDTQYF
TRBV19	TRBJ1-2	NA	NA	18	TGTGCCAGTAACAATCTTCCTGGCTATGCTGGCAGAAACTATGGCTACACCTTC	CASNNLPGYAGRNYGYTF
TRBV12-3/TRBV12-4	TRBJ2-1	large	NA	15	TGTGCCAGCAGTTTAGCACAGGGCTTACACAATGAGCAGTTCTTC	CASSLAQGLHNEQFF
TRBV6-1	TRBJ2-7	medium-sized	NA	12	TGTGCCAGCAGTGAGAGGTACTACGAGCAGTACTTC	CASSERYYEQYF
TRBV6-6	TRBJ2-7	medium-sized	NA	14	TGTGCCAGCAGTTACACTAAGGGTTCCTACGAGCAGTACTTC	CASSYTKGSYEQYF
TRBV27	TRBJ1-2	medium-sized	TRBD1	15	TGTGCCAGCAGTTTATCGGGACAGGGGGCCCATGGCTACACCTTC	CASSLSGQGAHGYTF
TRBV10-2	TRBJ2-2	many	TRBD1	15	TGCGCCAGCAGCTCGGGACAGGGGCTTACCGGGGAGCTGTTTTTT	CASSSGQGLTGELFF
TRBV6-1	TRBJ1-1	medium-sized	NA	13	TGTGCCACTAAACGAGGGCGCTCCACTGAAGCTTTCTTT	CATKRGRSTEAFF
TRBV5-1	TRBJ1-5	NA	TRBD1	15	TGCGCCAGCAGCCTGGATGGGACAGGGACGCAGCCCCAGCATTTT	CASSLDGTGTQPQHF
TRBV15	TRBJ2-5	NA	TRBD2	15	TGTGCCACCAGCAGAGATGGGGGGGAGCTGGGTGAGCAGTACTTC	CATSRDGGELGEQYF
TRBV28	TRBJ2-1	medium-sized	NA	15	TGTGCCAGCAGTTTCCGGCAGGGTGGCTACAATGAGCAGTTCTTC	CASSFRQGGYNEQFF
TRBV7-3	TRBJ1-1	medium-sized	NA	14	TGTGCCAGCAGCTTATACCAATTGAACACTGAAGCTTTCTTT	CASSLYQLNTEAFF
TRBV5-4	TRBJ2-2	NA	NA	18	TGTGCCAGCAGCTTGGCTATACGGGGCTCTCGAACCACCGGGGAGCTGTTTTTT	CASSLAIRGSRTTGELFF
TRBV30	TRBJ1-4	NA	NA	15	TGTGCCTGGAGTTTCGCAGGGGCTACTAATGAAAAACTGTTTTTT	CAWSFAGATNEKLFF
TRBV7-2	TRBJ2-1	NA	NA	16	TGTGCCAGCAGGGAGGGGGGGGTTGTCTCCTACAATGAGCAGTTCTTC	CASREGGVVSYNEQFF
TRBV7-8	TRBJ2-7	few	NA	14	TGTGCCAGCAGCTTGGGGGGTATGTGGTACGAGCAGTACTTC	CASSLGGMWYEQYF